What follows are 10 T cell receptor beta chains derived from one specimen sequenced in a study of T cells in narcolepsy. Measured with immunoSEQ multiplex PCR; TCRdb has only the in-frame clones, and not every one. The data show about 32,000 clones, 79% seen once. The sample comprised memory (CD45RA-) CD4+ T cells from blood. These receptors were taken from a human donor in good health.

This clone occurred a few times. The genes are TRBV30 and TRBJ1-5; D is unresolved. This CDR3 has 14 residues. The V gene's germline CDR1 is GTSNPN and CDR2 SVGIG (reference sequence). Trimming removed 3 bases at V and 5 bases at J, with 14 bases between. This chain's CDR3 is CAWSQPGPYQPQHF. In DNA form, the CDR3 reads TGTGCCTGGAGCCAACCAGGACCCTATCAGCCCCAGCATTTT.

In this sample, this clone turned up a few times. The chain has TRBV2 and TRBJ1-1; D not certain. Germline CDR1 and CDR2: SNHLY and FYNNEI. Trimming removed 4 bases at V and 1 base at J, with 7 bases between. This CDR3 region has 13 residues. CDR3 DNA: TGTGCCAGCAGTGGGGATGGGAACACTGAAGCTTTCTTT. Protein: CASSGDGNTEAFF. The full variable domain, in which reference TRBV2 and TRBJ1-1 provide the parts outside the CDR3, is EPEVTQTPSHQVTQMGQEVILRCVPISNHLYFYWYRQILGQKVEFLVSFYNNEISEKSEIFDDQFSVERPDGSNFTLKIRSTKLEDSAMYFCASSGDGNTEAFFGQGTRLTVV.

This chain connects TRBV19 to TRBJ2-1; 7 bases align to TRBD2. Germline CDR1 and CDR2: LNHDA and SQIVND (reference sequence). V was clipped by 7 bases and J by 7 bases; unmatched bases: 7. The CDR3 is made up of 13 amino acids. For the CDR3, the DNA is TGTGCCAGTACCTGGGGGAGGGCGAATGAGCAGTTCTTC. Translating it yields CASTWGRANEQFF.

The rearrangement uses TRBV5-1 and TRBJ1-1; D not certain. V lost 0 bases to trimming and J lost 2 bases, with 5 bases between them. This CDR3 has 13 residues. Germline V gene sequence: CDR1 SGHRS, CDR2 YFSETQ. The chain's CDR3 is CASSLVFNTEAFF. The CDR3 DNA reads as TGCGCCAGCAGCTTGGTATTTAACACTGAAGCTTTCTTT.

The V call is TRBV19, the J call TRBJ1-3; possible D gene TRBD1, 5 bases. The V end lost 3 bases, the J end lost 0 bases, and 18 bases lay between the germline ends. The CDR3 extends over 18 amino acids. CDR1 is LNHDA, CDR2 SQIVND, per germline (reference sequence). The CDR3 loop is CASSMSFSGTSSGNTIYF. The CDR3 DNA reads TGTGCCAGTAGTATGTCCTTTTCGGGGACGAGCTCTGGAAACACCATATATTTT.

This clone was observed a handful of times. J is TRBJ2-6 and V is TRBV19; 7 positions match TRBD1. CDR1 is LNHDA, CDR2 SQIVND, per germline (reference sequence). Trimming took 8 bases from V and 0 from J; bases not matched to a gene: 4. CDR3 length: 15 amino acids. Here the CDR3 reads CASGQVPSGANVLTF. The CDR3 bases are TGTGCCAGTGGACAGGTCCCCTCTGGGGCCAACGTCCTGACTTTC.

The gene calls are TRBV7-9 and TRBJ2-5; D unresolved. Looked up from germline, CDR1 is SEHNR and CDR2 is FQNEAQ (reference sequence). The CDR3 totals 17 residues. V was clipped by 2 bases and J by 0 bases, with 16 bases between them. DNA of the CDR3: TGTGCCAGCAGCTTACGGGTGGGCCTGCAGTACCAAGAGACCCAGTACTTC. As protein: CASSLRVGLQYQETQYF.

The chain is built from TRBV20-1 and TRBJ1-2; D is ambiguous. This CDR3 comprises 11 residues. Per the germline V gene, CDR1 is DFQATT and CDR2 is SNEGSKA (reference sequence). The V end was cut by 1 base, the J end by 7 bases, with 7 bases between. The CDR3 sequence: CSARVPGGYTF. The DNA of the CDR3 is TGCAGTGCTAGAGTCCCTGGTGGCTACACCTTC.

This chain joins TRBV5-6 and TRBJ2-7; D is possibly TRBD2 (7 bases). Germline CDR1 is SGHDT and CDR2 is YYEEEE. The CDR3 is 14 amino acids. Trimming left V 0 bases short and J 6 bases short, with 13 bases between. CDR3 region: CASSLGRRGLEQYF. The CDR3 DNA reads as TGTGCCAGCAGCTTGGGGAGGCGGGGGCTCGAGCAGTACTTC.

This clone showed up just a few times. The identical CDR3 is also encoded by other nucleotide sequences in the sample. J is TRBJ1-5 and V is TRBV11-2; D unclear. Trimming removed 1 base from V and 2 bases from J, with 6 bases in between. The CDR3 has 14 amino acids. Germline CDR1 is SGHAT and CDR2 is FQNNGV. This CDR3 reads CASSLAGGNQPQHF. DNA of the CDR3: TGTGCCAGCAGCTTAGCTGGGGGCAATCAGCCCCAGCATTTT.